This TCR beta chain stems from a study of blood T cell repertoires in COVID-19. Study-wide context: Acute-phase and convalescent COVID-19 samples originated in the United States, Italy and Spain. The analysed material was cDNA or gDNA that came from T cells, B-cell-depleted T cells, or PBMCs.

This CDR3 is built from 18 residues. J was trimmed by 0 bases and V by 5 bases; bases with no gene match: 5. The V gene's germline CDR1 is SGHAT and CDR2 FQNNGV. Per the study methods: Using reference gene primer amplification, nucleated cell counts were estimated. The table came from immunoSEQ multiplex PCR; TCRdb's copy has only in-frame clones and leaves some out. V and J calls and clone size follow that table, whereas D and trimming were derived from the DNA. Among approximately 150,000 clones listed, about three quarters were seen once. The source material was peripheral blood. The J gene is TRBJ2-3, the V gene TRBV11-2; TRBD2 aligns across 16 bases. The TCR sequence derives from a man aged 50 to 59 with acute or convalescent COVID-19. The CDR3 nucleotides are TGTGCCAGCAGCCAGGGACTAGCGGGGGGGAGAAGCACAGATACGCAGTATTTT. Translation gives CASSQGLAGGRSTDTQYF. The full variable domain, with the rest looked up from reference TRBV11-2 and TRBJ2-3, is EAGVAQSPRYKIIEKRQSVAFWCNPISGHATLYWYQQILGQGPKLLIQFQNNGVVDDSQLPKDRFSAERLKGVDSTLKIQPAKLEDSAVYLCASSQGLAGGRSTDTQYFGPGTRLTVL.